This T cell receptor (beta chain) appears in the sequencing data of a study of beta chain features in type 1 diabetes. This clone occurred a few times. The whole isolated RNA underwent reverse transcription, so sequencing captured expressed TCRB transcripts. The protocol was immunoSEQ multiplex PCR, while the TCRdb copy is restricted to in-frame clones and leaves out a portion. In the table there are some 900,000 clones, 17% of which are singletons. The CDR3 extends over 17 amino acids. V dropped 0 bases and J dropped 1 base, with 16 bases sitting between them. Looked up from germline, CDR1 is LGHNA and CDR2 is YNFKEQ.

The TCR was taken from a young woman in good health. Sample: naive CD4+ T cells from blood. The chain employs TRBV4-2 and TRBJ2-7, with D tentatively TRBD1 (6 bases). CDR3 DNA sequence: TGTGCCAGCAGCCAAGAACGGTTTGGGCAGGGGTCCTACGAGCAGTACTTC. It translates to CASSQERFGQGSYEQYF.